This T cell receptor beta chain emerged from a study of blood T cell repertoires in COVID-19. Clones were read by immunoSEQ multiplex PCR, and TCRdb kept only the in-frame ones, dropping some. The table records around 280,000 clones, roughly 86% of them present only once. After removal of 3 bases from V and 15 bases from J, the junction contained 6 bases not matched to a gene. This CDR3 region has 13 residues. The germline CDR1 and CDR2 sequences are SGDLS and YYNGEE. The receptor was isolated from a woman under 40 who had recovered from COVID-19. Material: peripheral blood. The V and J genes are TRBV9 and TRBJ2-1; the match to TRBD2 covers 13 bases. In nucleotides, the CDR3 is TGTGCCAGCAGCGCGGGACTAGCGGGAAGTCTGTTCTTC. The encoded protein is CASSAGLAGSLFF. Full variable domain (missing parts from reference TRBV9 and TRBJ2-1): DSGVTQTPKHLITATGQRVTLRCSPRSGDLSVYWYQQSLDQGLQFLIQYYNGEERAKGNILERFSAQQFPDLHSELNLSSLELGDSALYFCASSAGLAGSLFFGPGTRLTVL.